This entry features one TCR beta chain sequence. Its antigen remains unidentified. This sample is part of a study of T cell responses to AZD1222 COVID-19 vaccine. About the study: Some second doses came at about 4 weeks and others at about 12 weeks; these were pooled.

Study observations and caveats: At baseline, seropositivity was found in only a handful of AZD1222 recipients. Of spike-specific TCRs, nearly half reportedly target regions left unmutated in variants. White British people made up most donors, females outnumbered males, and clonal diversity was possibly underestimated.

Unmatched junction bases numbered 5, after V lost 5 bases and J lost 2 bases. This CDR3 comprises 15 residues. Germline CDR1 is LNHDA and CDR2 is SQIVND (reference sequence). Assay used: immunoSEQ multiplex PCR; TCRdb lists only in-frame clones, some missing. The sample records some 99,000 clones, approximately 91% being singletons. V is TRBV19 and J is TRBJ2-5; TRBD2 matches at 10 bases. This specimen was peripheral blood, taken on day 0 of AZD1222 vaccination. This TCR came from an adult in good health. CDR3 sequence reads: CASSVLAGAQETQYF. The CDR3 DNA sequence: TGTGCCAGTAGTGTCCTAGCGGGAGCTCAAGAGACCCAGTACTTC.